These T cell receptor beta chains were read from a single sample in a study of blood T cells in healthy people across ages. Using its own MiXCR run on the 5' RACE reads, TCRdb lists one record per CDR3 protein. The table lists some 700,000 distinct CDR3 sequences, roughly two fifths of them singletons. Specimen: blood. These receptors were collected from a woman aged 55-75 years in good health. The CDR3 runs from the conserved cysteine through the conserved F or W. The D gene is left open where the match is weak. Part of the rows lack a size; the others show once, few, many or a class for expanded clones.

v_gene	d_gene	j_gene	abundance	len	CDR3nt	CDR3aa
TRBV20-1	-	TRBJ1-1	few	13	TGCAGTGCGGTGGGGACAAAGAACACTGAAGCTTTCTTT	CSAVGTKNTEAFF
TRBV12-5	-	TRBJ2-7	-	13	TGTGCTAGTGGTGTGGGGGGACTCTACGAGCAGTACTTC	CASGVGGLYEQYF
TRBV4-2	TRBD2	TRBJ2-5	-	18	TGTGCCAGCAGCCTGGAGAGGGCAGCGGGGGGGCTCAGGGGTGAGCAGTACTTC	CASSLERAAGGLRGEQYF
TRBV6-2/TRBV6-3	-	TRBJ1-4	few	15	TGTGCCAGCAGCCCCGGACGGATAAAACTTGAAAAACTGTTTTTT	CASSPGRIKLEKLFF
TRBV5-1	-	TRBJ1-1	few	14	TGCGCCAGCAGCTCGGGACAACAGGAGACTGAAGCTTTCTTT	CASSSGQQETEAFF
TRBV3-1	TRBD1	TRBJ1-6	few	14	TGTGCCAGCAGCCACTTACAGGGGGTATCACCCCTCCACTTT	CASSHLQGVSPLHF
TRBV10-3	TRBD2	TRBJ2-7	few	13	TGTGCCATCACCGGGACTAGCGGTTACGAGCAGTACTTC	CAITGTSGYEQYF
TRBV10-3	TRBD1	TRBJ1-5	-	22	TGTGCCATCAGTGATTTGGCGGTCACAGGGACAGGGAGTGAGGATAGCAATCAGCCCCAGCATTTT	CAISDLAVTGTGSEDSNQPQHF
TRBV5-1	TRBD2	TRBJ2-1	many	14	TGCGCCAGCAGCTTGTGGTCTACTAGCGGTGAGCAGTTCTTC	CASSLWSTSGEQFF
TRBV7-2	-	TRBJ2-1	-	14	TGTGCCAGCAGCTTAGGGCTTACCTACAATGAGCAGTTCTTC	CASSLGLTYNEQFF
TRBV25-1	-	TRBJ1-6	-	15	TGTGCCGGCAGCCAAACAGGGATCTATAATTCACCCCTCCACTTT	CAGSQTGIYNSPLHF
TRBV2	-	TRBJ1-1	-	15	TGTGCCAGCAGCACCGCCAAAGGCAGGGCCACTGAAGCTTTCTTT	CASSTAKGRATEAFF
TRBV18	TRBD1	TRBJ1-1	-	15	TGTGCCAGCTCGGCAACTACAGGGGGAAGAGCTGAAGCTTTCTTT	CASSATTGGRAEAFF
TRBV5-1	TRBD1	TRBJ2-3	many	15	TGTGCCAGCAGCTCTGGCCAGGGGGGCACAGATACGCAGTATTTT	CASSSGQGGTDTQYF
TRBV12-3/TRBV12-4	-	TRBJ1-3	-	15	TGTGCCAGCGCCCCTTCCGGGACGGGTGGAAACACCATATATTTT	CASAPSGTGGNTIYF
TRBV11-2	-	TRBJ2-3	-	12	TGTGCCAGCACAGGGTTGAAAGATACGCAGTATTTT	CASTGLKDTQYF
TRBV3-1	TRBD1	TRBJ1-5	few	16	TGTGCCAGCAGCCAAGATTCAACAGGGGGCCTTCAGCCCCAGCATTTT	CASSQDSTGGLQPQHF
TRBV4-2	TRBD2	TRBJ2-1	many	17	TGTGCCAGCAGCCAATTCTTGACTAGCGGGACCTACAATGAGCAGTTCTTC	CASSQFLTSGTYNEQFF
TRBV28	-	TRBJ2-7	-	15	TGTGCCAGCAGCCCGACGGGGTGGAGCTCCTACGAGCAGTACTTC	CASSPTGWSSYEQYF
TRBV20-1	TRBD2	TRBJ2-5	few	16	TGCAGTGCTGAGGGCCCTTTTAGCGGGAGGAGAGAGACCCAGTACTTC	CSAEGPFSGRRETQYF
TRBV6-2/TRBV6-3	TRBD2	TRBJ2-1	-	16	TGTGCCAGCAGAGCTAGCGGGGCTATCTCCTACAATGAGCAGTTCTTC	CASRASGAISYNEQFF
TRBV25-1	-	TRBJ2-5	few	14	TGTGCCAGCAGTGGTGAGGGATCGAGAGGTGAGCAGTACTTC	CASSGEGSRGEQYF
TRBV1	-	TRBJ2-3	few	13	TGCACCAGCAGCGGCGGGGGGGCCCATACGCAGTATTTT	CTSSGGGAHTQYF
TRBV4-3	-	TRBJ1-1	-	15	TGCGCCAGCAGCCAACAAGTTAGGGGGGGGACTGAAGCTTTCTTT	CASSQQVRGGTEAFF
TRBV29-1	-	TRBJ2-3	few	17	TGCAGCGTTGAGGATCGGGACTGGCAAGGGAGCACAGATACGCAGTATTTT	CSVEDRDWQGSTDTQYF
TRBV25-1	TRBD2	TRBJ2-1	-	17	TGTGCCAGCACTCCCAACTCGGGGGGACGGTCCTACAATGAGCAGTTCTTC	CASTPNSGGRSYNEQFF
TRBV7-3	TRBD2	TRBJ2-1	-	15	TGTGCCAGCAGCCCGAGACTAGCGGGGGCTAATGAGCAGTTCTTC	CASSPRLAGANEQFF
TRBV29-1	-	TRBJ2-7	few	13	TGCAGCGTTGAAGCTGGTTCCACCTACGAGCAGTACTTC	CSVEAGSTYEQYF
TRBV5-1	-	TRBJ2-7	-	16	TGCGCCAGCAGCTTCGGGATTTCAAGTTTTGGCTACGAGCAGTACTTC	CASSFGISSFGYEQYF
TRBV14	TRBD2	TRBJ2-3	-	16	TGTGCCAGCAGCCAAGGTAGCGGGGGGGCCGCGGATACGCAGTATTTT	CASSQGSGGAADTQYF
TRBV5-1	-	TRBJ2-3	few	15	TGCGCCAGCAGCTGGCGGGACCAAAGCACAGATACGCAGTATTTT	CASSWRDQSTDTQYF
TRBV7-2	TRBD2	TRBJ2-5	few	17	TGTGCCAGCAGCTTAGTACGGACTAGCGGGGGGCAAGAGACCCAGTACTTC	CASSLVRTSGGQETQYF
TRBV29-1	-	TRBJ1-4	-	12	TGCAGCGTTAGCCACGTGGGTGAAAAACTGTTTTTT	CSVSHVGEKLFF
TRBV9	TRBD1	TRBJ2-7	-	15	TGTGCCAGCAGCGTATACGGGGACAGTTACAATGAGCAGTACTTC	CASSVYGDSYNEQYF
TRBV25-1	TRBD2	TRBJ2-7	few	15	TGTGCCAGCAGTGGGTATAGCGGGAGAACTGGCGAGCAGTACTTC	CASSGYSGRTGEQYF
TRBV11-2	-	TRBJ2-1	-	16	TGTGCCAGCAACCAAAGGGAGGGGGGGCCTCACAATGAGCAGTTCTTC	CASNQREGGPHNEQFF
TRBV2	-	TRBJ2-7	-	14	TGTGCCAGCAGTGTGGCGGATACACCCTACGAGCAGTACTTC	CASSVADTPYEQYF
TRBV18	-	TRBJ1-2	-	13	TGTGCCAGCTCACCCTCCCCTCGAGATGGCTACACCTTC	CASSPSPRDGYTF
TRBV6-5	TRBD1	TRBJ1-2	-	16	TGTGCCAGCAGTTCCGGACAGGGAGGTTGGAACGATGGCTACACCTTC	CASSSGQGGWNDGYTF
TRBV3-1	-	TRBJ2-3	-	14	TGTGCCAGCAGCCAAGCCCAGGGGTCAGATACGCAGTATTTT	CASSQAQGSDTQYF
TRBV20-1	-	TRBJ1-5	-	14	TGCAGTGCCTTAGGGTCCCTTAGCAATCAGCCCCAGCATTTT	CSALGSLSNQPQHF
TRBV6-1	-	TRBJ2-7	-	12	TGTGCCAGCAGTGGGTTAAGGTACGAGCAGTACTTC	CASSGLRYEQYF
TRBV5-5	-	TRBJ1-4	-	15	TGTGCCAGCAGCTTTATGGGGGCGCTCAATGAAAAACTGTTTTTT	CASSFMGALNEKLFF
TRBV20-1	TRBD2	TRBJ2-1	-	13	TGCAGTGCTAGAGCCCGGGAGGGCCATGAGCAGTTCTTC	CSARAREGHEQFF
TRBV3-1	-	TRBJ2-7	-	15	TGTGCCAGCAGCCATAACCCCGGACACAACTACGAGCAGTACTTC	CASSHNPGHNYEQYF